This TCR beta chain derives from a study of T cells expressing NK-cell markers. This CDR3 is built from 16 residues. The germline CDR1 and CDR2 sequences are DFQATT and SNEGSKA (reference sequence). No DNA is given; TCRdb re-called the 5' RACE reads and lists each CDR3 protein once. Seen in this sample are roughly 180,000 distinct CDR3 sequences; the ten most common clones hold 18%. Source material: blood T cells: a sorted CD56 or NKG2C T cell subset, CD4+ or CD8+ T cells, or bulk PBMC T cells (not recorded which). V gene TRBV20-1 combines with J gene TRBJ1-1; TCRdb gives TRBD1 as the D gene, but with no DNA this cannot be confirmed. This TCR came from a woman aged 18 to 75 in good health. CDR3 sequence reads: CSARRTNDYMNTEAFF.